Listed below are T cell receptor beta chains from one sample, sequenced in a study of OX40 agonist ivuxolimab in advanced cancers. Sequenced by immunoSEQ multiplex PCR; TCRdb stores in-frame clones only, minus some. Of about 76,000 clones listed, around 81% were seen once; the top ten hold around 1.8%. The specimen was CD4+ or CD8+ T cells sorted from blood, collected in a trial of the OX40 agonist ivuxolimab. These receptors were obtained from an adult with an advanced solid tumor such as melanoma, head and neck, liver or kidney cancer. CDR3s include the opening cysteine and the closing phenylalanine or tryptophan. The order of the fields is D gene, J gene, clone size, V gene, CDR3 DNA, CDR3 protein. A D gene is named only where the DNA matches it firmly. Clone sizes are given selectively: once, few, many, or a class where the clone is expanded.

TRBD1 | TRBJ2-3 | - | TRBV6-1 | TGTGCCAGCAGCCAGGACAGGCGATCAGATACGCAGTATTTT | CASSQDRRSDTQYF
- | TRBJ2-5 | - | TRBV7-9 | TGTGCCAGCAGCTTAGATCTACCCCAGTACTTC | CASSLDLPQYF
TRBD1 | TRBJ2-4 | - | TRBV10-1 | TGCGCCAGCAGTCCGACAGGGGGCGGTGATACCAAAAACATTCAGTACTTC | CASSPTGGGDTKNIQYF
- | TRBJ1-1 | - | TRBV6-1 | TGTGCCAGCCTTCGATCGAGCACTGAAGCTTTCTTT | CASLRSSTEAFF
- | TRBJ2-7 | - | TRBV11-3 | TGTGCCAGCAGCTTGGCCGGACAAGAAGGCTACGAGCAGTACTTC | CASSLAGQEGYEQYF
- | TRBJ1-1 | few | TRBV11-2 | TGTGCCAGCAGCCCGACTGCGGGGAACACTGAAGCTTTCTTT | CASSPTAGNTEAFF
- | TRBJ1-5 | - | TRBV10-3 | TGTGCCTCGAACAGAGGATACAATCAGCCCCAGCATTTT | CASNRGYNQPQHF
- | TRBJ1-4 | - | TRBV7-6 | TGTGCCAGCAGCTTAGGTGGGACAAGCCCGAGAGGACTGTTTTTT | CASSLGGTSPRGLFF
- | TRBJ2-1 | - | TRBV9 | TGTGCCAGCAGCCCACGGGACACCGACAATGAGCAGTTCTTC | CASSPRDTDNEQFF
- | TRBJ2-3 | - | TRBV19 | TGTGCCAGTGCCCTTTCGGATACGCAGTATTTT | CASALSDTQYF
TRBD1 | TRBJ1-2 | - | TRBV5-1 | TGCGCCAGCAGCTTCCTAGGACAGGGGGCCGGTTATGGCTACACCTTC | CASSFLGQGAGYGYTF
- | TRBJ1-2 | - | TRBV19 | TGTGCCAGTAGTGCGACAGTATATGGCTACACCTTC | CASSATVYGYTF
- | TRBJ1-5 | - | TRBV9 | TGTGCCAGCAGCGTCGACCCTCATCAGCCCCAGCATTTT | CASSVDPHQPQHF
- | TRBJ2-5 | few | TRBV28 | TGTGCCAGCAGCCCGTCGAGAGCGATCGTAGAGACCCAGTACTTC | CASSPSRAIVETQYF
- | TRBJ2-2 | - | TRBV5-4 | TGTGCCAGCAGCCGGGACCCCGCGAACACCGGGGAGCTGTTTTTT | CASSRDPANTGELFF
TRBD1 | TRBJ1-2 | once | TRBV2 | TGTGCCAGCAGCGGGGACAGGGGTGGCTACACCTTC | CASSGDRGGYTF
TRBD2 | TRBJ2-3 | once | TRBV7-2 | TGTGCCAGCAGCTTAATGGCGCTAGCGGGGGCTATAGATACGCAGTATTTT | CASSLMALAGAIDTQYF
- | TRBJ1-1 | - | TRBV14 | TGTGCCAGCAGCCGAGGCGGGGCTGCGAACACTGAAGCTTTCTTT | CASSRGGAANTEAFF
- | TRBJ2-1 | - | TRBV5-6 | TGTGCCAGCAGCCAATATGGGGGGTACAATGAGCAGTTCTTC | CASSQYGGYNEQFF
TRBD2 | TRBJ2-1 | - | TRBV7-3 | TGTGCCAGCAGCCGGAAGGGACTAGATGGTAATGAGCAGTTCTTC | CASSRKGLDGNEQFF
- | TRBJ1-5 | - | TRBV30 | TGTGCCTGGAGGGGGATGAATCAGCCCCAGCATTTT | CAWRGMNQPQHF
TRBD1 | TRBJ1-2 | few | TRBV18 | TGTGCCAGCTCACCTCGAGGACAGGGCTCCAGCTATGGCTACACCTTC | CASSPRGQGSSYGYTF
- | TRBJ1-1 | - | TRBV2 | TGTGCCAGCAAGACAGAGAGGAACACTGAAGCTTTCTTT | CASKTERNTEAFF
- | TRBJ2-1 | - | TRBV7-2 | TGTGCCAGCAGCTTAGCGGTTCAAGCCATCAATGAGCAGTTCTTC | CASSLAVQAINEQFF
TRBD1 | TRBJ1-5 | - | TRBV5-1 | TGCGCCAGCAGCTTGGAGGGCAGGGGGCGAAATCAGCCCCAGCATTTT | CASSLEGRGRNQPQHF
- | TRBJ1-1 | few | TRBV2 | TGTGCCAGCAGTCTTACAGGGAGGGCTGAAGCTTTCTTT | CASSLTGRAEAFF
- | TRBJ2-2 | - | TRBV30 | TGTGCCTGGAGATCGGGGTGGGCCGGGGAGCTGTTTTTT | CAWRSGWAGELFF
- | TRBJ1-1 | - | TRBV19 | TGTGCCAGTAGTAAAACAGGAAACACTGAAGCTTTCTTT | CASSKTGNTEAFF
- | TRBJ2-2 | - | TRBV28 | TGTGCCAGCAGACCAACTACCGGCGGGGAGCTGTTTTTT | CASRPTTGGELFF
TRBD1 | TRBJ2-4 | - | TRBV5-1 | TGCGCCAGCAGCTTACAGGGGGCGGGAAACATTCAGTACTTC | CASSLQGAGNIQYF
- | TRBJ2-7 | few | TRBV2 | TGTGCCAGCAGTGCTCTAGAGTACGAGCAGTACTTC | CASSALEYEQYF